This TCR beta chain was profiled in a study of blood T cell repertoires in COVID-19. Study-wide background: COVID-19 samples collected from the United States, Italy and Spain covered acute and convalescent phases. T cells, B-cell-depleted T cells, or PBMCs provided the cDNA or gDNA that served as material.

The count of this clone is one. Only in-frame clones appear in the TCRdb table, and some are missing; sequencing was by immunoSEQ multiplex PCR. The sample carries 150,000 to 200,000 clones, 87% recorded once. V was pared by 0 bases and J by 14 bases, with 13 bases of the junction left unmatched. Per germline, CDR1 MNHEY and CDR2 SMNVEV (reference sequence). The CDR3 runs to 16 residues. The sequence derives from a human donor in a cohort sampled during active COVID-19. This rearrangement joins TRBV27 to TRBJ2-1, with 10 bases that match TRBD2. The sequenced sample consisted of peripheral blood. The CDR3: CASSLSGGNSGGLEFF. For the CDR3, the DNA is TGTGCCAGCAGTTTATCTGGTGGTAATAGCGGGGGGTTGGAGTTCTTC.